This T cell receptor beta chain was retrieved from a study of blood T cell repertoires in COVID-19. The method was immunoSEQ multiplex PCR; TCRdb's version includes in-frame clones alone and lacks a portion of them. Of around 170,000 clones in the sample, around 80% are singletons; the top ten hold around 14%. The CDR3 is 16 residues long. Germline V gives CDR1 SGHKS, CDR2 YYEKEE (reference sequence). V dropped 0 bases and J dropped 7 bases, with 14 bases sitting between them. The sequence derives from a man aged 25-45 years with active or convalescent COVID-19. The rearrangement uses TRBV5-5 and TRBJ1-6; possible D gene TRBD1, 6 bases. Source material: peripheral blood. The CDR3 sequence: CASSLALTGPNSPLHF. The CDR3 coding sequence is TGTGCCAGCAGCTTGGCCCTTACAGGGCCCAATTCACCCCTCCACTTT. Based on the CDR3 plus reference TRBV5-5 and TRBJ1-6, the full variable domain is DAGVTQSPTHLIKTRGQQVTLRCSPISGHKSVSWYQQVLGQGPQFIFQYYEKEERGRGNFPDRFSARQFPNYSSELNVNALLLGDSALYLCASSLALTGPNSPLHFGNGTRLTVT.